This T cell receptor (beta chain) was identified during a study of T cell repertoires in cytomegalovirus infection. TCRdb redid the calling of the reads with MiXCR, one entry per CDR3 protein. In the table there are around 47,000 distinct CDR3 sequences, roughly a fifth of which are singletons. This clonotype was picked up a small number of times. Its specificity is not known. Germline CDR1 and CDR2: SEHNR and FQNEAQ (reference sequence). The CDR3 covers 16 residues. V lost 5 bases, J lost 4 bases, and 17 bases lay in between. This clonotype was sampled from a human donor in good health (CMV status not recorded). Some clones in this sample may be carry-over from other donors' samples. The specimen comprised CD8+ T cells from cultured PBMCs, sampled from culture after CMV antigen stimulation. This chain uses TRBV7-9 with TRBJ2-2; maybe TRBD1 (5 bases). The CDR3 protein is CASSPRTFLGTGELFF. In DNA, the CDR3 is TGTGCCAGCAGCCCTCGGACATTCCTGGGCACCGGGGAGCTGTTTTTT.